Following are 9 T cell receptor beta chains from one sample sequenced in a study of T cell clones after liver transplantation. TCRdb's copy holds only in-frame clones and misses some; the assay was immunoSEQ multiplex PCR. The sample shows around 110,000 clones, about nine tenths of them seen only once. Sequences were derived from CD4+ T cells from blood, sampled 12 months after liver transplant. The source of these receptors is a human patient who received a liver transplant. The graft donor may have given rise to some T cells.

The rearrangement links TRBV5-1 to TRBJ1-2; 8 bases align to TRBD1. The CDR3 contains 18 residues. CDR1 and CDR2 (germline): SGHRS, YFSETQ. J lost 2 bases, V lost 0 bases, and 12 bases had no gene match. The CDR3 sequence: CASSLVGDRSNKNYGYTF. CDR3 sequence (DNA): TGCGCCAGCAGCTTGGTCGGGGACAGGAGCAACAAAAACTATGGCTACACCTTC.

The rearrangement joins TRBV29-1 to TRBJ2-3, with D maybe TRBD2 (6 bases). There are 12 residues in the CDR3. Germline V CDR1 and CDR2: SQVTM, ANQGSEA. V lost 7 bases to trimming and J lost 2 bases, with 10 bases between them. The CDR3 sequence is CSGRAYTDTQYF. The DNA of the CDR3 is TGCAGCGGGAGGGCGTACACAGATACGCAGTATTTT.

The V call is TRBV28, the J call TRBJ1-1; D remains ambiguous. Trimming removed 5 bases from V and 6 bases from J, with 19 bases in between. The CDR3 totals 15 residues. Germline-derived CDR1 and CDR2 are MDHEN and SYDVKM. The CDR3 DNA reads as TGTGCCAGCAGTCCCCGAATTCTCCAACCCTCTGAAGCTTTCTTT. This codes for CASSPRILQPSEAFF.

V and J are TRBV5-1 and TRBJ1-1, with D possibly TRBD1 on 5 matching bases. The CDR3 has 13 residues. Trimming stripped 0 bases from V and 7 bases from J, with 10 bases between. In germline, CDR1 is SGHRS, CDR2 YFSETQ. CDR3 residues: CASSLEAGYEAFF. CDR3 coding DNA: TGCGCCAGCAGCTTGGAGGCAGGGTATGAAGCTTTCTTT.

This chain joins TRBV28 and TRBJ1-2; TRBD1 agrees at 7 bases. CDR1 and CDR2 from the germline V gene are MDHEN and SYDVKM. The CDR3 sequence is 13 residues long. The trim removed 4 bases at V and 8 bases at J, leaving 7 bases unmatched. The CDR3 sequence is CASSSNRGRGYTF. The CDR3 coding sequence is TGTGCCAGCAGTTCCAACAGGGGCCGGGGCTACACCTTC.

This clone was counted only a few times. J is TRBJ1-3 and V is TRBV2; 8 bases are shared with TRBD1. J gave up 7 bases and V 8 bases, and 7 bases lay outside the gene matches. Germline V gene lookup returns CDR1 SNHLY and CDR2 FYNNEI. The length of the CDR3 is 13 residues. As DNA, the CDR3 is TGTGCCAGCGCGGGGACAGGAGGCAACACCATATATTTT. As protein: CASAGTGGNTIYF.

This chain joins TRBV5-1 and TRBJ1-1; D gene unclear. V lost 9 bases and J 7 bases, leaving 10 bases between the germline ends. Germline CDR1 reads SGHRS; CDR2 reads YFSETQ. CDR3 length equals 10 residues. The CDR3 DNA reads TGCGCCACCAGGAACGGTGAAGCTTTCTTT. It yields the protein CATRNGEAFF. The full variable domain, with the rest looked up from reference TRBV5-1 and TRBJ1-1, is KAGVTQTPRYLIKTRGQQVTLSCSPISGHRSVSWYQQTPGQGLQFLFEYFSETQRNKGNFPGRFSGRQFSNSRSEMNVSTLELGDSALYLCATRNGEAFFGQGTRLTVV.

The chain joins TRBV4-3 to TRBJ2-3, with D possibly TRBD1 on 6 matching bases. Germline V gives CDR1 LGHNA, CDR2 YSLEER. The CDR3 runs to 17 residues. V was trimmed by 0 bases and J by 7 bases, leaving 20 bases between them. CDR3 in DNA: TGCGCCAGCAGCCAAGATCAAGAGGGGGAACGGATCCATACGCAGTATTTT. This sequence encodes CASSQDQEGERIHTQYF.

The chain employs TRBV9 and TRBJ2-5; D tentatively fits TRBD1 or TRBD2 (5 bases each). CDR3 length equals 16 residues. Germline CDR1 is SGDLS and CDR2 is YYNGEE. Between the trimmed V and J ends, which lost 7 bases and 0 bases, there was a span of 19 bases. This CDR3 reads CASSQRGVSYQETQYF. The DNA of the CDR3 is TGTGCCAGCTCGCAACGGGGCGTATCGTACCAAGAGACCCAGTACTTC.